Listed here are 4 T cell receptor beta chains from one sample, sequenced in a study of early T cells in non-severe SARS-CoV-2 infection. TCRdb re-analysed the 5' RACE reads in MiXCR, keeping a single row per CDR3 protein. Of fewer than 60,000 distinct CDR3 sequences listed, 10% to 15% are singletons. The material sequenced was whole blood. The source of these receptors is an adult who was a healthcare worker with PCR-confirmed SARS-CoV-2 infection or an uninfected control (not recorded which).

V gene TRBV7-6 combines with J gene TRBJ2-1, with a weak D call TRBD1 (5 bases). The CDR3 sequence is 13 residues long. Trimming removed 2 bases at V and 8 bases at J, with 10 bases between. Germline-derived CDR1 and CDR2 are SGHVS and FNYEAQ. CDR3 DNA sequence: TGTGCCAGCAGCTTACACCGCAGGGATGAGCAGTTCTTC. Its protein is CASSLHRRDEQFF.

A few counts support this clonotype. The chain couples TRBV4-1 to TRBJ2-5; 12 nucleotides align to TRBD2. This CDR3 is 19 amino acids long. The ends lost 0 bases at V and 1 base at J; junction bases unmatched: 9. Germline V gene data show CDR1 as MGHRA and CDR2 as YSYEKL. The CDR3, as DNA: TGCGCCAGCAGCCAAGACCGGGTGCTAGCGGGGGGGTCCCAAGAGACCCAGTACTTC. It is translated as CASSQDRVLAGGSQETQYF.

This clonotype was seen a few times. The chain recombines TRBV4-1 with TRBJ2-4; possibly TRBD1 for D (5 bases). Trimming stripped 0 bases from V and 9 bases from J, with 6 bases between. This CDR3 has 12 amino acids. The germline gives CDR1 MGHRA, CDR2 YSYEKL. CDR3 DNA: TGCGCCAGCAGCCAAGACACAGGCATTCAGTACTTC. Translating it yields CASSQDTGIQYF.

In this sample, this clonotype turned up a few times. The DNA for the CDR3 is TGTGCCAGCAGCCGGGCGGATGAGCAGTTCTTC. This translates into CASSRADEQFF. The chain has TRBV7-9 and TRBJ2-1; D is undetermined. Germline CDR1 reads SEHNR; CDR2 reads FQNEAQ (reference sequence). The CDR3 length is 11 residues. Trimming removed 5 bases at V and 8 bases at J, with 7 bases between. Variable domain in full (rest from reference TRBV7-9 and TRBJ2-1): DTGVSQNPRHKITKRGQNVTFRCDPISEHNRLYWYRQTLGQGPEFLTYFQNEAQLEKSRLLSDRFSAERPKGSFSTLEIQRTEQGDSAMYLCASSRADEQFFGPGTRLTVL.